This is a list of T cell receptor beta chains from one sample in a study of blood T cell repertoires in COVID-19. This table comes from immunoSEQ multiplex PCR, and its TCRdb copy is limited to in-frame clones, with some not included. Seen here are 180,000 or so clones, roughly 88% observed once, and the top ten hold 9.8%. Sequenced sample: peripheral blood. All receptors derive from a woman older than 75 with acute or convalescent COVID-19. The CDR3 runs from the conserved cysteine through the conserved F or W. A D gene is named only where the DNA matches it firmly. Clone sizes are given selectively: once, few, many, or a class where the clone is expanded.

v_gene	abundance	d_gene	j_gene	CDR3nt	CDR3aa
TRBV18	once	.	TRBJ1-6	TGTGCCAGCTCACCATCGGAGGGCAGATCACCCCTCCACTTT	CASSPSEGRSPLHF
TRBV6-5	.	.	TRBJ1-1	TGTGCCAGCACCCCGGGAGGTCAGACATGGACTGAAGCTTTCTTT	CASTPGGQTWTEAFF
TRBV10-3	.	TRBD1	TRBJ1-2	TGTGCCATCTCGACAGGGGGTCCAGCTAACTATGGCTACACCTTC	CAISTGGPANYGYTF
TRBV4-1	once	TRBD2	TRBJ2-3	TGCGCCAGCAGCCAACCTTGGCGGGGGAGTAAAGATACGCAGTATTTT	CASSQPWRGSKDTQYF
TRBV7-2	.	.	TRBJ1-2	TGTGCCAGCAGCTCAAACCCTAAACAGGGAAGAGGGGGCTACACCTTC	CASSSNPKQGRGGYTF
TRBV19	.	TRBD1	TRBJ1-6	TGTGCCAGTAGCCGCCGGGACAGGGGGCAAGGTTCACCCCTCCACTTT	CASSRRDRGQGSPLHF
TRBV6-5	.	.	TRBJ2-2	TGTGCCAGCAGTTACGGGACACTCAACACCGGGGAGCTGTTTTTT	CASSYGTLNTGELFF
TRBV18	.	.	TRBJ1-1	TGTGCCAGCTCACCACCGCCGAGGGGGACTGAAGCTTTCTTT	CASSPPPRGTEAFF
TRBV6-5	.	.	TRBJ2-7	TGTGCCAGCAGGGGACTGATACTCTCCTACGAGCAGTACTTC	CASRGLILSYEQYF
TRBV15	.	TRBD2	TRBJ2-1	TGTGCCACGGGGCGGACTAGCGGCTACAATGAGCAGTTCTTC	CATGRTSGYNEQFF
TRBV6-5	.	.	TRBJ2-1	TGTGCCAGCCCCGGGCAGTCCGGGAAGTTCTTC	CASPGQSGKFF
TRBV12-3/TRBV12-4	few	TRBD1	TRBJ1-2	TGTGCCAGCAGACGACAGGGGTACTATGGCTACACCTTC	CASRRQGYYGYTF
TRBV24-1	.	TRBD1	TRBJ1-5	TGTGCCACCAGCCTCCAGGGGGCTGGTCAGCCCCAGCATTTT	CATSLQGAGQPQHF
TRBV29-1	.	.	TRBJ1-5	TGCAGCGCGTGCAGCTCTTTGAGGGAGCCCCAGCATTTT	CSACSSLREPQHF
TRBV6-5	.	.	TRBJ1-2	TGTGCCAGCAGTTACACGGCGGGAGGCTACACCTTC	CASSYTAGGYTF
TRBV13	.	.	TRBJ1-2	TGTGCCAGCAGCTTATTTCGGCAGCGACTACCGGCGAGCTACACCTTC	CASSLFRQRLPASYTF
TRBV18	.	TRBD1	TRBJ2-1	TGTGCCAGCTCCTCCCCCGGGACAGATTTTTTCAATGAGCAGTTCTTC	CASSSPGTDFFNEQFF
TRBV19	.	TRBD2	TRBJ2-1	TGTGCCAGTAGTCCGACTAGCGGGGGGGCAAATGAGCAGTTCTTC	CASSPTSGGANEQFF
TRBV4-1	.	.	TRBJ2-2	TGCGCCAGCAGGACAAACTCGAACACCGGGGAGCTGTTTTTT	CASRTNSNTGELFF
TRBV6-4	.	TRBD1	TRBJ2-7	TGTGCCAGCAGTGACCCTCTAGACAGGGCCTACGAGCAGTACTTC	CASSDPLDRAYEQYF
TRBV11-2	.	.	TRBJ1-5	TGTGCCAGCAGCTTAGGGTCCCCCTCAGGGGTATCCCAGCCCCAGCATTTT	CASSLGSPSGVSQPQHF
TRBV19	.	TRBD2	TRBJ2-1	TGTGCCAGTAGTTATGTGACTAGCGGGGATTCTGAGCAGTTCTTC	CASSYVTSGDSEQFF
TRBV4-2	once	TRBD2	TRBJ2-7	TGTGCCAGCAGCCCAAAGCGGGAGGTTTCCTACGAGCAGTACTTC	CASSPKREVSYEQYF
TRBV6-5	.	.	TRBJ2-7	TGTGCCAGCAGGTCCGAGGTTTCCTACGAGCAGTACTTC	CASRSEVSYEQYF
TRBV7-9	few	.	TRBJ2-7	TGTGCCAGCAGCTTAGGAGGAACCTACGAGCAGTACTTC	CASSLGGTYEQYF
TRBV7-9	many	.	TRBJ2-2	TGTGCCAGCAGCTTCGCTTCACAGGGTAACGCCGGGGAGCTGTTTTTT	CASSFASQGNAGELFF
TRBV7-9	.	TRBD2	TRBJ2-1	TGTGCCAGCAGCTTAGGGCTAGCGGGGGGCAATGAGCAGTTCTTC	CASSLGLAGGNEQFF
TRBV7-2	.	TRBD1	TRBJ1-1	TGTGCCAGCAGCTTAGCAAGCGAGACAGGGCAAGCTTTCTTT	CASSLASETGQAFF
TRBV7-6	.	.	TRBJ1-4	TGTGCCAGCAGCGCCACAGGGTTAAGAGAAAAACTGTTTTTT	CASSATGLREKLFF
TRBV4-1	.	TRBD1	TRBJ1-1	TGCGCCAGCAGCCAAGCCCCCGACAGGGACACTGAAGCTTTCTTT	CASSQAPDRDTEAFF
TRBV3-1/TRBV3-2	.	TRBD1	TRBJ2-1	TGTGCCAGCAACGGACAGGGGGCGCGGAATGAGCAGTTCTTC	CASNGQGARNEQFF
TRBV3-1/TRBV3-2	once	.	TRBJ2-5	TGTGCCAGCAGCCAAAGGGGGACGGACCTCCGCGAGACCCAGTACTTC	CASSQRGTDLRETQYF
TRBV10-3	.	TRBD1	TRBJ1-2	TGTGCCATCACCCCGAACGTGGACAGGGCTGTTGGCTACACCTTC	CAITPNVDRAVGYTF
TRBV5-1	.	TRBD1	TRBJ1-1	TGCGCCAGCAGCTTGGCCCGGACAGGGGTTATGAACACTGAAGCTTTCTTT	CASSLARTGVMNTEAFF
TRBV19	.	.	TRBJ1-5	TGTGCCAGTAGTCTAGACAGCGATCAGCCCCAGCATTTT	CASSLDSDQPQHF
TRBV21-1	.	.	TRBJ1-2	TGTGCCAGCAGCATTCGACAGGGGCGCGACTATGGCTACACCTTC	CASSIRQGRDYGYTF
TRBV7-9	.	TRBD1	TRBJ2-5	TGTGCCAGCAGCTCCCCGGGACAGGCCTACACGGAGACCCAGTACTTC	CASSSPGQAYTETQYF
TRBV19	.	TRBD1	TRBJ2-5	TGTGCCAGTACCCAGACAGGGGGAGAGACCCAGTACTTC	CASTQTGGETQYF
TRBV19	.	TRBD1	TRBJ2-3	TGTGCCAGTAGTACGCGTCGACAGGGGGAAAAAGATACGCAGTATTTT	CASSTRRQGEKDTQYF
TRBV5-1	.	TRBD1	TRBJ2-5	TGCGCCAGCTGCCAGGGACAGGGCGGGGAGACCCAGTACTTC	CASCQGQGGETQYF
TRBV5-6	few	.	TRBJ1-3	TGTGCCAGCAGCATCGGGTTCTCTGGAAACACCATATATTTT	CASSIGFSGNTIYF
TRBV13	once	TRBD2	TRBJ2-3	TGTGCCAGCAGCTTTGTCAGCGGGGCAGGGACAGATACGCAGTATTTT	CASSFVSGAGTDTQYF
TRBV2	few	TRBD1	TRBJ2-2	TGTGCCAGCAGTTTCGGGACAGGGGGACCCGGGGAGCTGTTTTTT	CASSFGTGGPGELFF
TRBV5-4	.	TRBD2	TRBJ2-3	TGTGCCAGCAGCTTGGCCAAGGGACTAGCGGGGGTGGATACGCAGTATTTT	CASSLAKGLAGVDTQYF
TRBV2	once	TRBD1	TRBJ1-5	TGTGCCAGCAGGGGAACCGGGACAGAAAATCAGCCCCAGCATTTT	CASRGTGTENQPQHF
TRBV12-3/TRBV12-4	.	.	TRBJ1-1	TGTGCCAGCAGCCCCGACACTGAAGCTTTCTTT	CASSPDTEAFF
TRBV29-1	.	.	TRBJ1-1	TGCAGCGTTGGACAGGCCTCGAACACTGAAGCTTTCTTT	CSVGQASNTEAFF
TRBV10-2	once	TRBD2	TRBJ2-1	TGCGCCAGCCGACTAGCGGGGGGGCCGCATGAGCAGTTCTTC	CASRLAGGPHEQFF
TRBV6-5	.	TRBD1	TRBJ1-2	TGTGCCAGCAGTTTAAACCGGGACAGGGATGGCTACACCTTC	CASSLNRDRDGYTF
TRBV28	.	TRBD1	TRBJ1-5	TGTGCCAGCCGACAGGGTAAGGCGGCCCAGCATTTT	CASRQGKAAQHF